These T cell receptor beta chains were read from a single sample in a study of cytomegalovirus exposure and HLA in healthy donors. Some clones are missing from TCRdb's copy, which holds only in-frame ones; the method was immunoSEQ multiplex PCR. Of 150,000 to 200,000 clones listed, about 86% are singletons. The sequencing input was PBMCs. All receptors derive from a woman between 18 and 29 years old in good health and CMV-seropositive. Both conserved end residues are part of each CDR3. A D gene is named only where the DNA matches it firmly. Not every row has a clone size; where given, it reads once, few, many or a size class.

TRBJ1-5,NA,NA,13,TRBV5-1,TGCGCCAGCAGCTTAACAGGGAAACAGCCCCAGCATTTT,CASSLTGKQPQHF
TRBJ2-7,NA,TRBD1,15,TRBV27,TGTGCCAGCAGCCGTTTAGGGACAGGGGTCCCCGAGCAGTACTTC,CASSRLGTGVPEQYF
TRBJ1-2,NA,TRBD1,18,TRBV18,TGTGCCAGCTCACCAGCAAAGAGCTGGGGGACAGGGGGCGACGGCTACACCTTC,CASSPAKSWGTGGDGYTF
TRBJ1-4,NA,TRBD1,14,TRBV6-5,TGTGCCAGCAGGGGGACAGGGGTTTATGAAAAACTGTTTTTT,CASRGTGVYEKLFF
TRBJ2-7,NA,TRBD2,18,TRBV11-2,TGTGCCAGCAGCCCCTGGAGGCTAGCGGGGGAGAGCTCCTACGAGCAGTACTTC,CASSPWRLAGESSYEQYF
TRBJ1-1,NA,NA,12,TRBV7-9,TGTGCCAGCAGCTTACTCCACACTGAAGCTTTCTTT,CASSLLHTEAFF
TRBJ2-1,NA,NA,14,TRBV6-5,TGTGCCAGCAGTTACTCGAACCGCGTGGATGAGCAGTTCTTC,CASSYSNRVDEQFF
TRBJ2-5,few,TRBD1,14,TRBV27,TGTGCCAGCAGTTCCACTACAGGGGTGGGGACCCAGTACTTC,CASSSTTGVGTQYF
TRBJ2-3,NA,TRBD2,17,TRBV25-1,TGTGCCAGCAGTGAAACACTAGCGGGGGCCCTCGAAGATACGCAGTATTTT,CASSETLAGALEDTQYF
TRBJ2-7,NA,TRBD1,15,TRBV4-2,TGTGCCAGCAGCCAAGCCGGACAGGAAGCCTACGAGCAGTACTTC,CASSQAGQEAYEQYF
TRBJ1-6,NA,TRBD1,14,TRBV5-6,TGTGCCAGCAGCCGGGACAGAAATAATTCACCCCTCCACTTT,CASSRDRNNSPLHF
TRBJ1-1,NA,NA,14,TRBV7-9,TGTGCCAGCAGCTTAGATAGTTTGAGGACTGAAGCTTTCTTT,CASSLDSLRTEAFF
TRBJ2-3,NA,NA,14,TRBV6-5,TGTGCCAGCAGGGTCAGGGAAGCGTCAGATACGCAGTATTTT,CASRVREASDTQYF
TRBJ1-5,NA,NA,14,TRBV10-3,TGTGCCATCAGTGAGGGTGAAGCTAATCAGCCCCAGCATTTT,CAISEGEANQPQHF
TRBJ1-1,NA,TRBD1,14,TRBV27,TGTGCCAGCAGCCTGACAGGGTTGAACACTGAAGCTTTCTTT,CASSLTGLNTEAFF
TRBJ2-2,NA,NA,11,TRBV29-1,TGCAGCGCTCGGGTAGCCGGGGAGCTGTTTTTT,CSARVAGELFF
TRBJ1-2,NA,NA,14,TRBV7-8,TGTGCCAGCAGCTTAGTCCCAGACTACTATGGCTACACCTTC,CASSLVPDYYGYTF
TRBJ1-1,NA,TRBD1,18,TRBV9,TGTGCCAGCAGCGTAGGGGGACCTGGACAGGGAACGAACACTGAAGCTTTCTTT,CASSVGGPGQGTNTEAFF
TRBJ1-6,NA,NA,14,TRBV4-2,TGTGCCAGCAGCCAAGAGACGGGGAATTCACCCCTCCACTTT,CASSQETGNSPLHF
TRBJ1-2,NA,TRBD1,17,TRBV6-1,TGTGCCAGCAGTGAAGTGAGCGGGACAGGGGGCTTCTATGGCTACACCTTC,CASSEVSGTGGFYGYTF
TRBJ2-2,NA,TRBD1,15,TRBV2,TGTGCCAGCAGTCCGGGACAGGGGAACACCGGGGAGCTGTTTTTT,CASSPGQGNTGELFF
TRBJ2-7,once,TRBD1,21,TRBV7-8,TGTGCCAGCAGCTTACGGCTTCGGGGACAGAGGGACCTCACTTCCTCCTACGAGCAGTACTTC,CASSLRLRGQRDLTSSYEQYF
TRBJ1-2,NA,NA,13,TRBV10-3,TGTGCCATCAGATCGACAGGCGTGGATGGCTACACCTTC,CAIRSTGVDGYTF
TRBJ2-5,NA,NA,14,TRBV5-6,TGTGCCAGCAGCTTGGACAGGAACCAAGAGACCCAGTACTTC,CASSLDRNQETQYF
TRBJ1-1,NA,NA,13,TRBV6-1,TGTGCCAGCAGTGGTTGGCAGTACACTGAAGCTTTCTTT,CASSGWQYTEAFF
TRBJ2-1,NA,TRBD1,14,TRBV29-1,TGCAGCGCACGGGACAGGGGGGCCTACAATGAGCAGTTCTTC,CSARDRGAYNEQFF
TRBJ2-7,NA,NA,17,TRBV7-8,TGTGCCAGCAGCCCACCAAACCGAAGGGGTCTAGGGTACGAGCAGTACTTC,CASSPPNRRGLGYEQYF
TRBJ1-2,NA,NA,15,TRBV5-4,TGTGCCAGCAGCAGGCCCGGGGTAGGAAACTATGGCTACACCTTC,CASSRPGVGNYGYTF
TRBJ2-4,NA,TRBD2,18,TRBV15,TGTGCCACCAGCCTTAGCGGGGGGCCACCCACGGCCAAAAACATTCAGTACTTC,CATSLSGGPPTAKNIQYF
TRBJ2-3,NA,NA,16,TRBV7-8,TGTGCCAGCAGCTTTTCGCAGGGGCAAATCACAGATACGCAGTATTTT,CASSFSQGQITDTQYF
TRBJ1-2,NA,TRBD1,16,TRBV7-3,TGTGCCAGCAGCCCCGGGCCGGACAGGGGGCTAGGTGGCTACACCTTC,CASSPGPDRGLGGYTF
TRBJ2-1,NA,NA,15,TRBV5-6,TGTGCCAGCAGCTTCAGGACGGGGTCCTACAATGAGCAGTTCTTC,CASSFRTGSYNEQFF
TRBJ2-7,NA,NA,13,TRBV5-1,TGCGCCAGCAGCTTGGGCAGGAACTACGAGCAGTACTTC,CASSLGRNYEQYF
TRBJ2-5,NA,TRBD2,15,TRBV9,TGTGCCAGCAGCCCCGGGACTAGCGGCCAAGAGACCCAGTACTTC,CASSPGTSGQETQYF
TRBJ2-7,NA,NA,12,TRBV19,TGTGCCACCGACCAGGGAGGCTACGAGCAGTACTTC,CATDQGGYEQYF
TRBJ2-3,NA,TRBD1,15,TRBV11-2,TGTGCCAGCAGCTCCTACAGGGGTCGGGCAGATACGCAGTATTTT,CASSSYRGRADTQYF
TRBJ2-5,NA,NA,15,TRBV7-6,TGTGCCAGCAGCTTACTGCGGGGATTGGAAGAGACCCAGTACTTC,CASSLLRGLEETQYF
TRBJ2-3,NA,TRBD1,16,TRBV18,TGTGCCAGCTCACCCGCCGGGACAGGGACGACAGATACGCAGTATTTT,CASSPAGTGTTDTQYF
TRBJ1-4,few,NA,14,TRBV7-9,TGTGCCAGCAGCTCGACACCAACTAATGAAAAACTGTTTTTT,CASSSTPTNEKLFF
TRBJ1-4,NA,NA,15,TRBV4-1,TGCGCCAGCAGCCAAGTCGGCACCCCGGGGGAAAAACTGTTTTTT,CASSQVGTPGEKLFF
TRBJ1-3,NA,NA,14,TRBV7-2,TGTGCCAGCAGCTTAAGTGGCCCTGGAAACACCATATATTTT,CASSLSGPGNTIYF
TRBJ1-6,NA,NA,15,TRBV10-3,TGTGCCATCACCAACCACCGGGTCCTCAATTCACCCCTCCACTTT,CAITNHRVLNSPLHF
TRBJ1-1,NA,NA,12,TRBV5-1,TGCGCCAGCAGCTTACAGGGTACTGAAGCTTTCTTT,CASSLQGTEAFF
TRBJ1-2,NA,NA,13,TRBV9,TGTGCCAGCAGCACCAGAGTGGAGGGTGGCTACACCTTC,CASSTRVEGGYTF
TRBJ2-1,NA,NA,13,TRBV9,TGTGCCAGCAGCGGCCTCAGGTCCAATGAGCAGTTCTTC,CASSGLRSNEQFF
TRBJ1-5,NA,TRBD1,16,TRBV5-6,TGTGCCAGCAGCTTGTGGCAGGGGGCTTGGAATCAGCCCCAGCATTTT,CASSLWQGAWNQPQHF
TRBJ2-3,NA,NA,16,TRBV6-1,TGTGCCAGCAGTGAAGCGCTGGGCGGGGGCACAGATACGCAGTATTTT,CASSEALGGGTDTQYF
TRBJ2-7,NA,NA,13,TRBV7-9,TGTGCCAGCAGCCGTGACATGTCCTACGAGCAGTACTTC,CASSRDMSYEQYF
TRBJ1-5,NA,TRBD1,14,TRBV2,TGTGCCAGCAATGCAGGGGGTGGTGCTCAGCCCCAGCATTTT,CASNAGGGAQPQHF
TRBJ2-7,NA,TRBD1,16,TRBV5-1,TGCGCCAGCAGCGTCGGAGGGACAGGGAGTTCCTACGAGCAGTACTTC,CASSVGGTGSSYEQYF
TRBJ2-1,NA,NA,15,TRBV5-1,TGCGCCAGCTCCCCCGGACGTCTTTCGGGGGATGAGCAGTTCTTC,CASSPGRLSGDEQFF
TRBJ2-2,NA,TRBD1,17,TRBV5-1,TGCGCCAGCAGCTCGAATTTACAGGGGCACGGCACCGGGGAGCTGTTTTTT,CASSSNLQGHGTGELFF